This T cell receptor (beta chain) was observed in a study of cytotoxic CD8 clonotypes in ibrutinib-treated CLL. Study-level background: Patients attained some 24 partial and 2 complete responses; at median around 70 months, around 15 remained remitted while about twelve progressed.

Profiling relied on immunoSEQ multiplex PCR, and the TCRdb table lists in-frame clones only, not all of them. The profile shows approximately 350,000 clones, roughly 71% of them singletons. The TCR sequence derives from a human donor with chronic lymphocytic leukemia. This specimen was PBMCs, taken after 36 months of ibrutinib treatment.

Here the CDR3 reads CASSRRGGAGNEQFF. The CDR3 DNA follows: TGTGCCAGCAGTCGTCGCGGGGGGGCCGGCAATGAGCAGTTCTTC. The chain employs TRBV6-5 and TRBJ2-1; TRBD2 aligns across 9 bases. CDR3 length equals 15 residues. The germline CDR1 and CDR2 sequences are MNHEY and SVGAGI. The V segment lost 5 bases and the J segment 6 bases; nucleotides outside the gene matches: 8.